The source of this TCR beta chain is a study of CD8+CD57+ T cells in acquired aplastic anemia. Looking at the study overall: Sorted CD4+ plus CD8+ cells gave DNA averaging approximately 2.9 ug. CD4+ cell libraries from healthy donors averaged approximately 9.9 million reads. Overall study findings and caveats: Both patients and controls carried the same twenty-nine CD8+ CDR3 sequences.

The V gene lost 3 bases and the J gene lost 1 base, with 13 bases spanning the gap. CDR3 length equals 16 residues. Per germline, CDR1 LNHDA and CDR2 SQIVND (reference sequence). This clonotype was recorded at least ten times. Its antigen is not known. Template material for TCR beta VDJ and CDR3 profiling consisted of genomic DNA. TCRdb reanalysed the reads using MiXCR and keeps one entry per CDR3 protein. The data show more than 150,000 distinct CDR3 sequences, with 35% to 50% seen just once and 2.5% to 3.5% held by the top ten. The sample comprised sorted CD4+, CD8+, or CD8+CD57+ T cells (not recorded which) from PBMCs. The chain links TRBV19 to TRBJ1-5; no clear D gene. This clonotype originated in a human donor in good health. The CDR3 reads CASSILGRTSNQPQHF. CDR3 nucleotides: TGTGCCAGTAGTATTTTGGGCAGGACCAGCAATCAGCCCCAGCATTTT.